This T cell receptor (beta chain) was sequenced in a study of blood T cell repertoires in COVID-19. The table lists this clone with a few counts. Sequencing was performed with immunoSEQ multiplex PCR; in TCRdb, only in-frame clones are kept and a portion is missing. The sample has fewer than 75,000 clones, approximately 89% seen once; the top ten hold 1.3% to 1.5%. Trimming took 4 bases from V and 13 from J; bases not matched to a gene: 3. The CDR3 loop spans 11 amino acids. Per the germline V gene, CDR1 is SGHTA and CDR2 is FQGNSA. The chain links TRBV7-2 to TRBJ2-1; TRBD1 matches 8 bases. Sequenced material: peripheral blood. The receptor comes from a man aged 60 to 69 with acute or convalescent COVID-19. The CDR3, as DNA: TGTGCCAGCAGCTCGGACAGGGTACAGTTCTTC. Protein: CASSSDRVQFF.